This T cell receptor (beta chain) was sequenced for a study of vaccination effects on CD4 cells after COVID-19. A word on this clone: Its antigen is as yet unknown.

The germline V and J ends were trimmed by 3 bases and 0 bases, with 17 bases remaining between them. Germline CDR1 and CDR2: SGHTA and FQGNSA. The CDR3 has 17 residues. Here immunoSEQ multiplex PCR was the method, and the copy in TCRdb shows in-frame clones only, minus some. The table has under 60,000 clones, approximately 61% seen once. An approximately 10-day culture period preceded the isolation of CD4+ T cells. This clonotype was obtained from a human donor who received a COVID-19 vaccine. The J gene is TRBJ1-1, the V gene TRBV7-2; D is perhaps TRBD1 (6 bases). The sequencing here drew on CD4+ T cells from PBMCs cultured without peptide, taken before COVID-19 vaccination. The CDR3 loop is CASSLGLGANMNTEAFF. CDR3 coding DNA: TGTGCCAGCAGCTTGGGGCTGGGGGCTAACATGAACACTGAAGCTTTCTTT.